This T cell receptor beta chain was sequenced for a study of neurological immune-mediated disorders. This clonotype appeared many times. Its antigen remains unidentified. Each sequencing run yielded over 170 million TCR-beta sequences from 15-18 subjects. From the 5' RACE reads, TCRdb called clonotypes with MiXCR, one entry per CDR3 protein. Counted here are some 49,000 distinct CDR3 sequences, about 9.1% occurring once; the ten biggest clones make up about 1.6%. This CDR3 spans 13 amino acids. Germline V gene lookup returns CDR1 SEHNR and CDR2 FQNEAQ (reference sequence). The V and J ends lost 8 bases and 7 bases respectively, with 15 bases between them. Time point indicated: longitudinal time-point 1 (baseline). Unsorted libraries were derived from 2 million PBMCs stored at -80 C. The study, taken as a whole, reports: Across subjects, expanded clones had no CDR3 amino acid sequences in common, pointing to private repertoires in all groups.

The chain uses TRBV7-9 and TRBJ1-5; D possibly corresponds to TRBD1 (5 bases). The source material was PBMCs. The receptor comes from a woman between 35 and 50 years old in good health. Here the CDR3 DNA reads TGTGCCAGCTCCGGGGGGTACGAGCAGCCCCAGCATTTT. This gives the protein CASSGGYEQPQHF.